These 15 T cell receptor beta chains came from one sample sequenced in a study of long-term antiretroviral therapy in people with HIV. The authors ran the immunoSEQ assay, v3.0, at survey level. The data were produced by immunoSEQ multiplex PCR, yet TCRdb's version contains in-frame clones alone and is incomplete. The table records 42,000 or so clones, 86% of them present only once. The sequencing used unsorted PBMCs, collected 0.1 years before starting antiretroviral therapy. The receptors come from a woman between 50 and 59 years old with HIV.

The chain combines TRBV30 with TRBJ1-4; 9 bases align to TRBD1. The ends lost 0 bases at V and 6 bases at J; junction bases unmatched: 5. Germline lookup yields CDR1 GTSNPN and CDR2 SVGIG (reference sequence). This CDR3 has 15 amino acids. The DNA of the CDR3 is TGTGCCTGGAGTGTCAGGGGACAGGGTCATGAAAAACTGTTTTTT. Its protein is CAWSVRGQGHEKLFF. The whole variable domain, filled in from reference TRBV30 and TRBJ1-4, reads SQTIHQWPATLVQPVGSPLSLECTVEGTSNPNLYWYRQAAGRGLQLLFYSVGIGQISSEVPQNLSASRPQDRQFILSSKKLLLSDSGFYLCAWSVRGQGHEKLFFGSGTQLSVL.

V and J are TRBV6-5 and TRBJ2-7; the D gene is possibly TRBD1 (6 bases). The CDR3 loop spans 14 amino acids. CDR1 is MNHEY and CDR2 is SVGAGI in the germline V gene. V dropped 0 bases and J dropped 4 bases, with 10 bases sitting between them. As DNA, the CDR3 is TGTGCCAGCAGTTACTCGCAGGGGTCGTACGAGCAGTACTTC. Translation: CASSYSQGSYEQYF.

V and J are TRBV27 and TRBJ2-7; tentatively, D is TRBD2 (6 bases). The CDR3 covers 14 residues. The V gene lost 5 bases and the J gene lost 6 bases, with 17 bases spanning the gap. CDR1 MNHEY and CDR2 SMNVEV come from the germline V gene (reference sequence). The CDR3 DNA reads as TGTGCCAGCAGTGAGACCCGGGACTCAAGCGAGCAGTACTTC. It codes for CASSETRDSSEQYF.

The chain links TRBV5-6 to TRBJ2-7; 9 bases agree with TRBD2. Germline CDR1 reads SGHDT; CDR2 reads YYEEEE. Losses at the gene ends were 0 bases for V and 2 bases for J; bases not matched to a gene: 9. CDR3 length: 17 amino acids. In DNA form, the CDR3 reads TGTGCCAGCAGCTTGGACCTGCGCGGGGGGGCAACCTACGAGCAGTACTTC. Translating gives CASSLDLRGGATYEQYF.

This chain uses TRBV30 with TRBJ2-7; the D is unclear. Between the trimmed V and J ends, which lost 0 bases and 1 base, there was a span of 4 bases. This CDR3 is built from 12 residues. Germline CDR1 reads GTSNPN; CDR2 reads SVGIG (reference sequence). The CDR3 bases are TGTGCCTGGAGTGTATCATCCTACGAGCAGTACTTC. This sequence encodes CAWSVSSYEQYF.

The CDR3 reads CASSLAGQAPDTQYF. The CDR3 coding sequence is TGTGCCAGCAGTTTAGCGGGACAGGCACCCGATACGCAGTATTTT. The V gene is TRBV6-5, the J gene TRBJ2-3, with D perhaps given as TRBD1 or TRBD2 (8 bases each). The V end was cut by 4 bases, the J end by 6 bases, with 17 bases between. The germline V gene has CDR1 MNHEY and CDR2 SVGAGI. The CDR3 totals 15 residues.

The V call is TRBV5-6, the J call TRBJ1-3; D perhaps matches TRBD1 (6 bases). This CDR3 spans 15 amino acids. The germline CDR1 and CDR2 sequences are SGHDT and YYEEEE. With 0 bases removed from V and 4 bases from J, the gap between germline ends came to 11 bases. The CDR3 bases are TGTGCCAGCAGCTTGGTTCAGGGGAAAGGAAACACCATATATTTT. It is translated as CASSLVQGKGNTIYF.

The V gene is TRBV9, the J gene TRBJ1-2, with D hard to call. There are 17 residues in the CDR3. CDR1 and CDR2 (germline): SGDLS, YYNGEE. V was pared by 0 bases and J by 3 bases, with 18 bases between. DNA for the CDR3: TGTGCCAGCAGCGTAGGGATCGGGAGCTTTATCGACTATGGCTACACCTTC. This gives the protein CASSVGIGSFIDYGYTF.

The chain employs TRBV20-1 and TRBJ2-1, with no clear D. Germline V lookup: CDR1 DFQATT, CDR2 SNEGSKA (reference sequence). The CDR3 totals 11 residues. V lost 6 bases and J lost 7, with 10 bases in between. The CDR3 DNA follows: TGCAGTGCGATAGACTTGAATGAGCAGTTCTTC. Its protein product is CSAIDLNEQFF.

V usage is TRBV4-1 and J usage is TRBJ2-3, with 8 bases lining up with TRBD2. V was clipped by 4 bases and J by 4 bases; unmatched bases: 10. The CDR3 contains 16 residues. The germline V gene has CDR1 MGHRA and CDR2 YSYEKL. The CDR3 spells CASSRERGTGADTQYF. CDR3 nucleotide sequence: TGCGCCAGCAGCCGAGAGCGGGGGACCGGGGCAGATACGCAGTATTTT.

The chain combines TRBV7-2 with TRBJ2-7; D remains unclear. The germline V gene has CDR1 SGHTA and CDR2 FQGNSA. The V and J ends lost 0 bases and 6 bases respectively, with 3 bases between them. The CDR3 runs to 11 residues. The CDR3 loop reads CASSLATEQYF. The CDR3 DNA reads as TGTGCCAGCAGCTTAGCAACCGAGCAGTACTTC.

CDR3 coding DNA: TGTGCCTGGAGTGTACAGGGTGGAGAAAAACTGTTTTTT. Translation gives CAWSVQGGEKLFF. The V gene is TRBV30, the J gene TRBJ1-4, with D perhaps TRBD1 (6 bases). Germline V gene lookup returns CDR1 GTSNPN and CDR2 SVGIG (reference sequence). V was pared by 0 bases and J by 8 bases, with 10 bases between. There are 13 residues in the CDR3.

The rearrangement joins TRBV6-5 to TRBJ1-1, with D hard to call. V was shortened by 0 bases and J by 2 bases, with 10 bases between the two germline ends. The germline V gene has CDR1 MNHEY and CDR2 SVGAGI. The length of the CDR3 is 15 residues. CDR3 sequence reads: CASSYSYKLNTEAFF. CDR3 DNA sequence: TGTGCCAGCAGTTACTCGTACAAACTAAACACTGAAGCTTTCTTT.

The J gene is TRBJ2-7, the V gene TRBV6-6, with 15 bases fitting TRBD2. This CDR3 spans 15 amino acids. The trim removed 4 bases at V and 3 bases at J, leaving 1 base unmatched. Germline CDR1 and CDR2: MNHNY and SVGAGI (reference sequence). The CDR3 DNA reads TGTGCCAGCAGTTGGGGACTAGCGGGGGGCTACGAGCAGTACTTC. It yields the protein CASSWGLAGGYEQYF.

The V and J genes are TRBV6-1 and TRBJ1-1; TRBD1 matches at 8 bases. The CDR3 runs to 15 residues. The germline V gene encodes CDR1 MNHNS and CDR2 SASEGT. The trim removed 1 base at V and 9 bases at J, leaving 10 bases unmatched. The DNA for the CDR3 is TGTGCCAGCAGTGAAGGAATACCGGGACAGGACAAAGCTTTCTTT. Amino acid sequence: CASSEGIPGQDKAFF.